The entry below gives a single T cell receptor beta chain sequence along with its context. Its antigen is not identified. The data stem from a study of T cells in localized non-small cell lung cancer. General study results and limits: In uninvolved adjacent lung, T cell clonality reached its highest value, exceeding tumor. Median approximately 58 top-100 tumor clones were shared with paired adjacent lung. Patients showing higher blood T cell density tended to see longer overall survival. As only one tumor region underwent sequencing, heterogeneity remains possible.

Germline assignment: CDR1 LNHDA and CDR2 SQIVND (reference sequence). CDR3 length: 15 amino acids. With V trimmed by 5 bases and J by 5 bases, 6 bases remained unmatched. Using immunoSEQ multiplex PCR, the repertoire was profiled, and TCRdb retains in-frame clones only, with some absent. Of some 33,000 clones listed, around 90% were seen once; the top ten hold 5.5% to 7%. The chain uses TRBV19 and TRBJ1-4; 9 nucleotides line up with TRBD1. The source was PBMCs, collected before any cancer treatment. The TCR sequence derives from a man aged 40 to 70 with stage II lung adenocarcinoma. The CDR3 spells CASSPGQGRNEKLFF. The CDR3 DNA reads as TGTGCCAGTAGTCCCGGACAGGGGAGAAATGAAAAACTGTTTTTT.